These T cell receptor beta chains were read from a single sample in a study of blood T cell repertoires in COVID-19. Assay: immunoSEQ multiplex PCR; the TCRdb copy retains only in-frame clones and omits some. The data show around 150,000 clones, roughly nine tenths seen once. The sample taken for sequencing was peripheral blood. These receptors were taken from a man between 18 and 35 years old with acute or convalescent COVID-19. Both conserved end residues are part of each CDR3. D genes are given only for firm matches. Expanded clones get a size class; other rows say once, few or many, or leave the size out.

v_call	j_call	d_call	clone_size	cdr3_nt	cdr3_aa
TRBV2	TRBJ2-1	TRBD1	.	TGTGCCAGCAGCGCAGACAGGGGGCTTCATGAGCAGTTCTTC	CASSADRGLHEQFF
TRBV3-1/TRBV3-2	TRBJ2-6	.	.	TGTGCCAGCAGCCAGGCCGCGGAGGCCAACGTCCTGACTTTC	CASSQAAEANVLTF
TRBV11-2	TRBJ1-3	.	once	TGTGCCAGCAGCCGAACCGGACAGCACTCTGGAAACACCATATATTTT	CASSRTGQHSGNTIYF
TRBV13	TRBJ2-1	TRBD2	.	TGTGCCAGCAGCCTAAACGCCGGGGACCCGGGGGGCAATGAGCAGTTCTTC	CASSLNAGDPGGNEQFF
TRBV12-3/TRBV12-4	TRBJ1-1	.	.	TGTGCCAGCAGCCAGACAGGCGCTGAAGCTTTCTTT	CASSQTGAEAFF
TRBV30	TRBJ1-2	TRBD1	.	TGTGCTGCAACAGGGGATGGCTACACCTTC	CAATGDGYTF
TRBV7-8	TRBJ2-1	TRBD2	once	TGTGCCAGCAGGGGGACTAGCGGGAGCTCCTACAATGAGCAGTTCTTC	CASRGTSGSSYNEQFF
TRBV7-3	TRBJ2-5	.	once	TGTGCCAGCAGCTCCCACAGGGAAGAGACCCAGTACTTC	CASSSHREETQYF
TRBV7-9	TRBJ1-4	TRBD1	.	TGTGCCAGCAGCCCGGACAGGGGGCAGGAAAAACTGTTTTTT	CASSPDRGQEKLFF
TRBV30	TRBJ2-7	.	few	TGTGCCTGGAGTGCCATACCCAGATCCTACGAGCAGTACTTC	CAWSAIPRSYEQYF
TRBV9	TRBJ2-1	TRBD2	.	TGTGCCAGCAGCGTACTAGCGGGGGGACAGAGCGAGCAGTTCTTC	CASSVLAGGQSEQFF
TRBV19	TRBJ2-3	.	.	TGTGCCAGTCGTTACCAGCCCCAAGGGGGCACAGATACGCAGTATTTT	CASRYQPQGGTDTQYF
TRBV19	TRBJ1-5	TRBD1	.	TGTGCCAGTAGTACCTGGGGACAGGGCAATCAGCCCCAGCATTTT	CASSTWGQGNQPQHF
TRBV4-1	TRBJ1-5	.	.	TGCGCCAGCAGCCAAGAGTTAGAAGATTATGGCAATCAGCCCCAGCATTTT	CASSQELEDYGNQPQHF
TRBV29-1	TRBJ2-5	TRBD1	.	TGCAGCGTTGAAATAGGGGGCTGGGAGACCCAGTACTTC	CSVEIGGWETQYF
TRBV2	TRBJ2-7	.	.	TGTGCCAGCAGTAAGGACGGGGGAGCCTACGAGCAGTACTTC	CASSKDGGAYEQYF
TRBV5-1	TRBJ1-6	TRBD1	.	TGCGCCAGCAGCTTGGAACCGACAGGGTCCTTGTATTCACCCCTCCACTTT	CASSLEPTGSLYSPLHF
TRBV6-4	TRBJ1-2	TRBD1	once	TGTGCCAGCAGTGGTGGACAGGGGACTGGCTACACCTTC	CASSGGQGTGYTF
TRBV9	TRBJ1-1	.	.	TGTGCCAGCAGCGTAGCACCCGGTGGGGGAGGGACTGAAGCTTTCTTT	CASSVAPGGGGTEAFF
TRBV7-8	TRBJ1-4	TRBD1	.	TGTGCCAGCCGGGACAGGGGGCGGGAAAAACTGTTTTTT	CASRDRGREKLFF
TRBV4-1	TRBJ1-5	TRBD1	.	TGCGCCAGCAGCCCCTCCGGCGGGACAGGAACCAATCAGCCCCAGCATTTT	CASSPSGGTGTNQPQHF
TRBV24-1	TRBJ1-5	.	.	TGTGCCACCAGCCCATCGAACCCAGACAATCAGCCCCAGCATTTT	CATSPSNPDNQPQHF
TRBV30	TRBJ2-2	.	.	TGTGCCTGGAGCTCGAACACCGGGGAGCTGTTTTTT	CAWSSNTGELFF
TRBV7-3	TRBJ2-1	.	.	TGTGCCAGCAGCTTAATTAGTGGGGCCTCCTACAATGAGCAGTTCTTC	CASSLISGASYNEQFF
TRBV3-1/TRBV3-2	TRBJ2-1	TRBD2	.	TGTGCCAGCAGCCACCGTCGCGGGGGATATAACAATGAGCAGTTCTTC	CASSHRRGGYNNEQFF
TRBV5-1	TRBJ2-1	.	.	TGCGCCAGCAGCTTAGGCAACAGCCACAATGAGCAGTTCTTC	CASSLGNSHNEQFF
TRBV7-8	TRBJ1-3	.	.	TGTGCCAGCAGCTCCCTACAGGGAAACACCATATATTTT	CASSSLQGNTIYF
TRBV30	TRBJ1-2	TRBD1	.	TGTGCCTGCCACAGGGGGTATGGCTACACCTTC	CACHRGYGYTF